The 10 T cell receptor beta chains below all came from one sample that was sequenced in a study of blood T cell repertoires in COVID-19. Clones were read by immunoSEQ multiplex PCR, and TCRdb kept only the in-frame ones, dropping some. The table records approximately 200,000 clones, approximately 88% of them present only once. Sequences were obtained from PBMCs or T cells enriched from blood (not recorded which). These TCRs come from a man aged 18 to 29 with acute COVID-19.

The V and J genes are TRBV7-8 and TRBJ2-1; 12 nucleotides line up with TRBD2. The CDR3 runs to 18 residues. V was pared by 4 bases and J by 3 bases, with 10 bases of the junction left unmatched. Germline loops: CDR1 SGHVS, CDR2 FQNEAQ. Here the CDR3 reads CASSSRTSGTAYYNEQFF. In DNA, the CDR3 is TGTGCCAGCAGCTCCCGGACTAGCGGGACCGCTTACTACAATGAGCAGTTCTTC.

CDR3 amino acids: CASEDRGLGVTYEQYF. For the CDR3, the DNA is TGTGCCAGCGAAGACAGGGGGCTCGGGGTAACCTACGAGCAGTACTTC. The chain carries TRBV5-8 and TRBJ2-7, with TRBD1 matching 10 bases. Trimming removed 7 bases from V and 2 bases from J; junction bases left unmatched: 12. This CDR3 spans 16 amino acids. Germline V gene sequence: CDR1 SGHTS, CDR2 YDEGEE.

The chain combines TRBV4-2 with TRBJ2-2, with TRBD2 identical over 9 bases. Trimming at V came to 5 bases and at J to 8 bases, leaving 9 bases not matched to a gene. Germline CDR1 and CDR2: LGHNA and YNFKEQ. The CDR3 has 15 amino acids. CDR3 bases: TGTGCCAGCAGCTCCACTAGCGGGTCCCCGGGGGAGCTGTTTTTT. Its protein product is CASSSTSGSPGELFF.

As to this clone: Different DNA sequences within this sample yield the same CDR3. The V call is TRBV12-3 or TRBV12-4, the J call TRBJ1-1; the D gene is possibly TRBD1 (5 bases). This CDR3 region has 12 residues. Trimming cost V 5 bases and J 5 bases, with 9 bases left between them. The CDR3 is CASSPGGTEAFF. The CDR3 DNA follows: TGTGCCAGCAGTCCGGGGGGAACTGAAGCTTTCTTT.

This clone appeared a single time. The chain links TRBV21-1 to TRBJ1-5; the D segment call TRBD1 is taken from the table without a DNA check. TRBV21-1 is listed as a pseudogene. The length of the CDR3 is 16 residues. Here the CDR3 DNA reads TGTGCCAGCAGCAATGGGACAGGGGGCGGCGGTCAGCCCCAGCATTTT. This sequence encodes CASSNGTGGGGQPQHF.

This chain's CDR3 is CASFWTEGEAFF. As DNA, the CDR3 is TGTGCCAGCTTCTGGACAGAAGGTGAAGCTTTCTTT. This chain joins TRBV2 and TRBJ1-1, with D possibly being TRBD1 (6 bases). This CDR3 region has 12 residues. Trimming left V 8 bases short and J 7 bases short, with 14 bases between. CDR1 is SNHLY, CDR2 FYNNEI, per germline.

This chain joins TRBV20-1 and TRBJ2-1; a weak D match, TRBD2 (5 bases). The length of the CDR3 is 11 residues. CDR1 and CDR2 (germline): DFQATT, SNEGSKA (reference sequence). V was clipped by 5 bases and J by 7 bases, with 9 bases between them. The CDR3 protein is CSAGLWNEQFF. CDR3 DNA: TGCAGTGCTGGACTTTGGAATGAGCAGTTCTTC.

V and J are TRBV29-1 and TRBJ2-5, with 12 bases identical to TRBD2. CDR3 length: 13 residues. Looked up from germline, CDR1 is SQVTM and CDR2 is ANQGSEA. V was clipped by 7 bases and J by 5 bases; unmatched bases: 5. CDR3 in amino acids: CSAALAGGETQYF. The CDR3, as DNA: TGCAGCGCCGCACTAGCGGGAGGTGAGACCCAGTACTTC.

The rearrangement links TRBV2 to TRBJ1-4; D possibly corresponds to TRBD1 (6 bases). CDR1 and CDR2 from the germline V gene are SNHLY and FYNNEI. This CDR3 has 15 amino acids. Trimming stripped 6 bases from V and 5 bases from J, with 16 bases between. This CDR3 reads CASRSTGKDNEKLFF. The CDR3 nucleotides are TGTGCCAGCAGAAGCACAGGGAAGGACAATGAAAAACTGTTTTTT.

The chain joins TRBV7-8 to TRBJ2-7; 10 bases fit TRBD2. CDR3 length: 13 amino acids. Germline V gives CDR1 SGHVS, CDR2 FQNEAQ. Trimming cost V 5 bases and J 5 bases; bases outside gene matches: 3. The CDR3 region has the DNA TGTGCCAGCAGCAGCGGGAGGGCCAACGAGCAGTACTTC. Translation: CASSSGRANEQYF.